This entry concerns a single T cell receptor beta chain. Its antigen is as yet unknown. This specimen belongs to a study of cytomegalovirus exposure and HLA in healthy donors. Study results and limitations: Earlier findings revealed that most TCR beta V segments proved productive either about 90% or about 30% of the time. It is likely that the observed cluster of highly shared sequence variants was a sequencing artifact.

A multiplex PCR was run with 60 Vbeta primers and 13 Jbeta primers. Generated by immunoSEQ multiplex PCR, the TCRdb table keeps only in-frame clones and is missing some. Counted here are roughly 150,000 clones, about 80% occurring once; the ten biggest clones make up under 7.5%. V lost 3 bases and J lost 2, with 15 bases in between. Germline CDR1 reads MGHRA; CDR2 reads YSYEKL. The CDR3 has 16 residues. This clonotype was sampled from a woman in her 50s in good health and CMV-seropositive. The sequenced sample was PBMCs. The chain is built from TRBV4-1 and TRBJ2-3; maybe TRBD2 (6 bases). The CDR3 reads CASSQARAGLTDTQYF. CDR3 DNA sequence: TGCGCCAGCAGCCAGGCGCGCGCGGGGCTCACAGATACGCAGTATTTT.